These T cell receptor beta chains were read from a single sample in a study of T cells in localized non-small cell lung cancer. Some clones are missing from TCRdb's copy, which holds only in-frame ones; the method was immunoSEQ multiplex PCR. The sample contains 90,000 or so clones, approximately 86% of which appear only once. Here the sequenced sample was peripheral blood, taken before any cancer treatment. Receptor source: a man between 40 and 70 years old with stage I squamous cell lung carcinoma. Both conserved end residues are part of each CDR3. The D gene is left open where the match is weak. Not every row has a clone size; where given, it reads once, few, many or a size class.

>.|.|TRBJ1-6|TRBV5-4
TGTGCCAGCAGCTTGCTCCCGGCGGGGCTCGGATCACCCCTCCACTTT
CASSLLPAGLGSPLHF
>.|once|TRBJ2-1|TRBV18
TGTGCCAGCTCACTTTCCTACAATGAGCAGTTCTTC
CASSLSYNEQFF
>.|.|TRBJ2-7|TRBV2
TGTGCCAGCAGTGAAGCGCGTAGTAGTATCTTTTACGAGCAGTACTTC
CASSEARSSIFYEQYF
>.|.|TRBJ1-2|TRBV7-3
TGTGCCAGCAGCCTGACCGCTAAAACTAACTATGGCTACACCTTC
CASSLTAKTNYGYTF
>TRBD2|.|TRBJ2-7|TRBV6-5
TGTGCCAGCAGTTACGGACTAGCGGGGGCCTCCTACGAGCAGTACTTC
CASSYGLAGASYEQYF
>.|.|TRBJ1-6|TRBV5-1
TGCGCCAGCAGCCTAACCGGGACCGCAACCCTCCACTTT
CASSLTGTATLHF
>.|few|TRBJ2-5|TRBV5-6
TGTGCCAGCAGCTTTTCCGGGGGCGGGGCACTTCAACAGACCCAGTACTTC
CASSFSGGGALQQTQYF
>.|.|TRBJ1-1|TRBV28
TGTGCCAGCAGCGAGTTGAAGGGGCGTTTGATGGGAGCTTTCTTT
CASSELKGRLMGAFF
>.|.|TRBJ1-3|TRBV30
TGTGCCTGGAGCCCTGGACATTCTGGAAACACCATATATTTT
CAWSPGHSGNTIYF
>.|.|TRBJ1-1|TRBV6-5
TGTGCCAGCGGGGTCAGGGCGGCGAACACTGAAGCTTTCTTT
CASGVRAANTEAFF
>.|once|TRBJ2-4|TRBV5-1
TGCGCCAGCAGCTTAAGTGTGAATATGAAGAACATTCAGTACTTC
CASSLSVNMKNIQYF
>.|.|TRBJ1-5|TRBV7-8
TGTGCCAGCAGCTTAGCTGGGGGTGATCAGCCCCAGCATTTT
CASSLAGGDQPQHF
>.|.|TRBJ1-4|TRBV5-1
TGCGCCAGCAGCTTGGCCCATGGTGCAACTAATGAAAAACTGTTTTTT
CASSLAHGATNEKLFF
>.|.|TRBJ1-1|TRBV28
TGTGCCAGCAGCCCTACCTCCAGGCCTGAAGCTTTCTTT
CASSPTSRPEAFF
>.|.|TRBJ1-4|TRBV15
TGTGCCACCAGCAGAGATCGGCAGATGAATGAAAAACTGTTTTTT
CATSRDRQMNEKLFF
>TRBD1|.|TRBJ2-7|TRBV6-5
TGTGCCAGCAGTCCAAATCGGGACAGGGGTTACGAGCAGTACTTC
CASSPNRDRGYEQYF
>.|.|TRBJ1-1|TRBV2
TGTGCCAGCAGTGGAGGGGCCAGCGGGGACACTGAAGCTTTCTTT
CASSGGASGDTEAFF
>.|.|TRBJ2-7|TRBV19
TGTGCCAGTAGTATAGATGGTGGTGGGAGATACGAGCAGTACTTC
CASSIDGGGRYEQYF
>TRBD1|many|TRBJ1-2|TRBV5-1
TGCGCCAGCAGCTTCGACAGGGGAAATAACTATGGCTACACCTTC
CASSFDRGNNYGYTF
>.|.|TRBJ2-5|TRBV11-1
TGTGCCAGCAGCCCAGGACGGGCCCCCCAAGAGACCCAGTACTTC
CASSPGRAPQETQYF
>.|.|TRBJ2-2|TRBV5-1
TGCGCCAGCAGCCCTTCGAACACCGGGGAGCTGTTTTTT
CASSPSNTGELFF
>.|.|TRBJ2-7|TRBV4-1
TGCGCCAGCAGAAGGGATGCCCTGGGCGAGCAGTACTTC
CASRRDALGEQYF
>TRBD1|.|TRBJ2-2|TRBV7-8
TGTGCCAGCAGCTTAACCGGGACAGTACACGGGGAGCTGTTTTTT
CASSLTGTVHGELFF
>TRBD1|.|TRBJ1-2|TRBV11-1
TGTGCCAGCAGCTCCCTAGGGGGCGATGGCTACACCTTC
CASSSLGGDGYTF
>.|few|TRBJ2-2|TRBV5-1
TGCGCCAGCAGCTTGGAGACGGGGGTTGGCGGGGAGCTGTTTTTT
CASSLETGVGGELFF
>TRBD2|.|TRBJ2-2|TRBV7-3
TGTGCCAGCAGCTCCAGCGGGAACGGGGAGCTGTTTTTT
CASSSSGNGELFF
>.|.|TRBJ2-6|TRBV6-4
TGTGCCAGCAGGGGGCCTGGGGCCAACGTCCTGACTTTC
CASRGPGANVLTF
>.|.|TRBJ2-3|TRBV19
TGTGCCAGTAACTGGGGGCCCAACACAGATACGCAGTATTTT
CASNWGPNTDTQYF
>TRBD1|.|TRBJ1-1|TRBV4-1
TGCGCCAGCAGCCAGCATATAGACAGGGTCAGGAACACTGAAGCTTTCTTT
CASSQHIDRVRNTEAFF
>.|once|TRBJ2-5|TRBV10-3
TGTGCCATCAGACCCAGCACAGTGCAAGAGACCCAGTACTTC
CAIRPSTVQETQYF
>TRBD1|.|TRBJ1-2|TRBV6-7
TGTGCCAGCAGCAAAACTCCGGGACAGTGTACGAATAACTATGGCTACACCTTC
CASSKTPGQCTNNYGYTF
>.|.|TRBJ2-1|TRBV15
TGTGCCACCAGCAGAGATCGACAGTCGGGTGAGCAGTTCTTC
CATSRDRQSGEQFF
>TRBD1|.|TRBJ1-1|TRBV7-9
TGTGCCAGCAGCGTACAGGGGGAAGCTTTCTTT
CASSVQGEAFF
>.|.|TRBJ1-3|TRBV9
TGTGCCAGCAGCGTAGGCTGGAGCTCCTCTGGAAACACCATATATTTT
CASSVGWSSSGNTIYF
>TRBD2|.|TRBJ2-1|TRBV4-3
TGCGCCAGCAGCCAAGACCTCCGGGAGCGGGGTGGCAATGAGCAGTTCTTC
CASSQDLRERGGNEQFF
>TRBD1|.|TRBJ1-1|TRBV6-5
TGTGCCAGCAGTTACTCAGGGGGCCTTGACACTGAAGCTTTCTTT
CASSYSGGLDTEAFF
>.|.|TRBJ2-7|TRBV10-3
TGTGCCATCAGTGGACAGCCTCAAAACTACGAGCAGTACTTC
CAISGQPQNYEQYF
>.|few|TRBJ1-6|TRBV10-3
TGTGCCATCAGTGAGATGGATTCACCCCTCCACTTT
CAISEMDSPLHF
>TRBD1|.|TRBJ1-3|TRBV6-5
TGTGCCAGCAGCCCCCCCGGGACAGGAGGAAACACCATATATTTT
CASSPPGTGGNTIYF
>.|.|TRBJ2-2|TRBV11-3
TGTGCCAGCAGCTTAGTCTCCACTCGCGGCGGGACACTAAACACCGGGGAGCTGTTTTTT
CASSLVSTRGGTLNTGELFF
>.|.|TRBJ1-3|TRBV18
TGTGCCAGCTCACCTCAGGGATTTGGAAACACCATATATTTT
CASSPQGFGNTIYF
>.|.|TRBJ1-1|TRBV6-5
TGTGCCAGCAGTTACTCGTTAGGGGGTGAAGCTTTCTTT
CASSYSLGGEAFF
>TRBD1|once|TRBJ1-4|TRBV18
TGTGCCAGCTCACCAGGACAGGGGGGTGAAAAACTGTTTTTT
CASSPGQGGEKLFF
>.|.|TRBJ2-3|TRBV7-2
TGTGCCAGCAGCTCGGGTCAGGGGAGAGCAGATACGCAGTATTTT
CASSSGQGRADTQYF
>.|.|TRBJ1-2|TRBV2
TGTGCCAGCAGTGGGACGGCTGCTAACTATGGCTACACCTTC
CASSGTAANYGYTF
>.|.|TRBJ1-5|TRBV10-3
TGTGCCATCGCACAATATAGCAATCAGCCCCAGCATTTT
CAIAQYSNQPQHF
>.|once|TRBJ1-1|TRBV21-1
TGTGCCAGCCCCGGCAAACTCTCGGGGGGCGCTTTCCACACTGAAGCTTTCTTT
CASPGKLSGGAFHTEAFF
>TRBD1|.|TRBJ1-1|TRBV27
TGTGCCAGCAGTTCGGGACAGGCGGTTGAGGCTTTCTTT
CASSSGQAVEAFF
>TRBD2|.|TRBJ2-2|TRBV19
TGTGCCAGTAGTATAAATGGGAGGGCTACCGGGGAGCTGTTTTTT
CASSINGRATGELFF